The sequence of this T cell receptor beta chain was determined in a study of identical twins' blood T cells (dated by TCRdb to the early 2010s). With respect to the entire study: Around 50 million Illumina reads were obtained across approximately twelve libraries, comprising six alpha-chain and six beta-chain libraries. TCR alpha and beta chain repertoires of three pairs of monozygous twins were compared using next-generation sequencing to assess genetic influence on repertoire formation.

As to this clonotype: This clone's antigen is unknown. No much larger clone is present one base from it, and per-base qualities are unavailable.

Library method: 5' RACE. These reads were obtained on an Illumina Genome Analyzer IIx. RNA-based TCR cDNA libraries were prepared by a previously described protocol with several modifications. To prevent cross-contamination, sample-specific barcodes were introduced on both ends of each TCR cDNA library during cDNA synthesis and amplification. The authors' analysis ran thus. Between about 100,000 and nearly 550,000 clonotypes were identified per individual, with about 2 to 3.6 million CDR3-containing reads per library. Reads carrying improper barcode index combinations were removed, after which the MiTCR software was used to build a cloneset for each library. MiTCR filtered or rescued low-quality reads and corrected PCR and sequencing errors when assembling CDR3 clonotypes. Artificial out-of-frame clonotypes were removed by being mapped to in-frame sequences, with one indel in the CDR3 allowed. To measure how similar V and J gene usage was between donors, Jensen-Shannon divergence was divided by mean entropy. The public reads were run again by TCRdb, first through fastp at Q25 and then through MiXCR, and only productive beta chains were kept. Duplicate CDR3 protein sequences are folded into a single record with the most common DNA and genes. It is TCRdb's table, rather than the study itself, that gives the V and J calls and clone size. This sample comprises hundreds of thousands of distinct CDR3 sequences, roughly 31% of them detected only once. The ten biggest clones cover about 6% of the sample.

The investigation overall reported the following: Because the twins were reared together, environmental influences could not be excluded as an explanation for twin similarity. The study stated that the proposed role of the TCRalpha J segment in MHC recognition during thymic selection needs to be validated by independent studies. The number of CDR3 clonotypes shared between two donors was mainly determined by the product of the cloneset sizes of the two donors, and no clear deviation from this trend was shown by twins. V gene usage, even among non-selected out-of-frame TCRbeta clonotypes, was reported to be markedly more similar within twin pairs than between unrelated donors. Among the most abundant TCRbeta clonotypes, every donor shared more CDR3 sequences with her own twin than with unrelated donors.

Donors were six healthy women forming three monozygous twin pairs. All three twin pairs had been reared together and were thought likely to have met the same infectious agents and vaccines. TCR cDNA libraries were prepared from RNA that had been isolated from peripheral blood mononuclear cells. Via the germline V gene, CDR1 is LGHNA and CDR2 YNFKEQ. Inclusive of the bounding cysteine and phenylalanine, the CDR3 is 15 residues long. CDR3 DNA only is kept here, 45 bases in frame from base 1. Trimming takes 2 bases from V and 4 bases from J, and the germline ends sit 14 bases apart. The clonotype comes from a woman between 18 and 55 years old in good health. The sample was PBMCs. The chain joins TRBV4-2 to TRBJ1-1; no D segment can be confidently identified. The CDR3 loop reads CASSQTGVGSTEAFF. The DNA reads as follows: TGTGCCAGCAGCCAAACCGGGGTCGGGAGCACTGAAGCTTTCTTT.